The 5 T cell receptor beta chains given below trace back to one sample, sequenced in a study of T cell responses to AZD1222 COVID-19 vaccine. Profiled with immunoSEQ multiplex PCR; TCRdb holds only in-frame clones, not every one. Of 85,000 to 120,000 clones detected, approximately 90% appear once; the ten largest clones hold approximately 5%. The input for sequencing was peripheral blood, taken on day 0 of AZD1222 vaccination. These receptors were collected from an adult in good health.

This CDR3 is CASTKTTLPLPSGRKNEQFF. The CDR3 region has the DNA TGTGCCAGCACCAAGACCACCCTCCCCCTGCCTAGCGGGAGAAAGAATGAGCAGTTCTTC. The rearrangement uses TRBV21-1 and TRBJ2-1; the table gives TRBD2 as D, unverified against the DNA. TRBV21-1 is an annotated pseudogene. The CDR3 contains 20 residues.

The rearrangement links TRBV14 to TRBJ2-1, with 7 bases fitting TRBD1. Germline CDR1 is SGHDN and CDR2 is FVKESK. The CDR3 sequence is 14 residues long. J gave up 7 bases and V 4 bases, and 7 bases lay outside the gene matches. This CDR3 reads CASSPPSGGNEQFF. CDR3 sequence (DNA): TGTGCCAGCAGCCCGCCGTCAGGGGGTAATGAGCAGTTCTTC.

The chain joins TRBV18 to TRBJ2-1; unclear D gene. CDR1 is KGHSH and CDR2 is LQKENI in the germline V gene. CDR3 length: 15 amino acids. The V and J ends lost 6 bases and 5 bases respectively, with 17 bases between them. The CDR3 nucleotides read TGTGCCAGCTCCCCTGGGCTTTCATTAAACAATGAGCAGTTCTTC. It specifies CASSPGLSLNNEQFF.

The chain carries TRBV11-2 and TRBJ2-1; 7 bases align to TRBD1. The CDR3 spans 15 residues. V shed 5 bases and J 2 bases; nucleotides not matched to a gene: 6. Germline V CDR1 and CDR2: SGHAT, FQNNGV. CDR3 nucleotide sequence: TGTGCCAGCAGCATCGACAGGGTCACCTACAATGAGCAGTTCTTC. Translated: CASSIDRVTYNEQFF.

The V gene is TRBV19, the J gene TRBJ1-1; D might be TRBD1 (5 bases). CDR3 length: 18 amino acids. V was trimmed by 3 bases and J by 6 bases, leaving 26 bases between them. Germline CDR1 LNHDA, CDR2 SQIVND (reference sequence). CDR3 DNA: TGTGCCAGTAGTATTAAGGTCCCGGGGGTCCAGTCCTTACCTGAAGCTTTCTTT. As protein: CASSIKVPGVQSLPEAFF.